Below, 29 T cell receptor beta chains from the same sample are listed, as sequenced in a study of regulatory T cells in long-lasting Graves disease. Investigators prepared the TCR beta libraries by applying iRepertoire HTBI primers and Arm-PCR of CDR3 regions. TCRdb called the multiplex PCR reads again in MiXCR, with one record for every CDR3 protein. Of approximately 350,000 distinct CDR3 sequences in the sample, roughly 20% are singletons; the top ten hold approximately 30%. Time point noted: persistent/refractory GD, antithyroid drugs over 5 years with positive TRAb. There was RNA extracted from PBMCs, and the TCR library was made from it. Here the sequenced sample was peripheral blood mononuclear cells (PBMCs), taken when the disease was refractory, from a patient treated with antithyroid drugs. The receptors were sampled from a woman aged 40 to 50 with Graves disease.

V usage is TRBV24-1 and J usage is TRBJ2-2; D unresolved. The germline gives CDR1 KGHDR, CDR2 SFDVKD. V was trimmed by 3 bases and J by 4 bases, leaving 5 bases between them. CDR3 length equals 13 residues. CDR3 bases: TGTGCCACCAGTGATCATTTCACCGGGGAGCTGTTTTTT. Amino acid sequence: CATSDHFTGELFF.

This clonotype appeared a few times. The rearrangement uses TRBV11-2 and TRBJ2-5, with TRBD2 matching 8 bases. The V segment lost 3 bases and the J segment 5 bases; nucleotides outside the gene matches: 8. Germline CDR1 is SGHAT and CDR2 is FQNNGV. The CDR3 is made up of 15 amino acids. CDR3 loop: CASSFRLAGRETQYF. CDR3 sequence (DNA): TGTGCCAGCAGCTTCCGGCTAGCGGGTCGCGAGACCCAGTACTTC.

This clonotype was detected ten times or more. The chain joins TRBV5-1 to TRBJ1-1, with unresolved D. The CDR3 length is 15 residues. Germline V gene data show CDR1 as SGHRS and CDR2 as YFSETQ. Trimming left V 4 bases short and J 4 bases short, with 17 bases between. The CDR3 sequence: CASSPWVGPGTEAFF. The CDR3 nucleotides are TGCGCCAGCAGCCCCTGGGTTGGTCCAGGCACTGAAGCTTTCTTT.

This clonotype has a single count. A much more abundant neighbour one base away suggests this may be a read error. The J gene is TRBJ2-1, the V gene TRBV29-1; weak D call: TRBD1 (6 bases). The CDR3 loop spans 13 amino acids. V lost 3 bases to trimming and J lost 10 bases, with 16 bases between them. The germline V gene encodes CDR1 SQVTM and CDR2 ANQGSEA. The CDR3, as DNA: TGCAGCGTTGAGCTGGACAGCGCCTACGAGCAGTTCTTC. Protein sequence: CSVELDSAYEQFF.

As for this clonotype: A far larger clone is off by one base, so a read error is likely. The CDR3 DNA sequence: TGCAGTCCGAAGGGGGACAGGGGGTCCGAGCAGTTCTTC. Amino acid sequence: CSPKGDRGSEQFF. The chain has TRBV20-1 and TRBJ2-5; 11 bases are shared with TRBD1. The DNA end lines up better with TRBJ2-1; the J call may be wrong. The CDR3 length is 13 residues. Germline values: CDR1 DFQATT, CDR2 SNEGSKA (reference sequence).

This clonotype was counted many times. The chain carries TRBV28 and TRBJ2-7; D possibly corresponds to TRBD2 (5 bases). The CDR3 runs 13 residues. Germline V gives CDR1 MDHEN, CDR2 SYDVKM. V lost 6 bases and J lost 4, with 13 bases in between. The CDR3 sequence is CASRRTGRYEQYF. CDR3 DNA sequence: TGTGCCAGCAGGAGGACGGGAAGGTACGAGCAGTACTTC.

This clonotype was seen at least ten times. The chain employs TRBV7-9 and TRBJ1-4; D not certain. Germline assignment: CDR1 SEHNR and CDR2 FQNEAQ (reference sequence). Trimming removed 4 bases from V and 0 bases from J, with 6 bases in between. This CDR3 spans 14 amino acids. In DNA, the CDR3 is TGTGCCAGCAGCTCTCTTGCAACTAATGAAAAACTGTTTTTT. It codes for CASSSLATNEKLFF.

There are many counts of this clonotype. This chain links TRBV11-2 with TRBJ2-5; TRBD1 agrees at 12 bases. The germline V gene encodes CDR1 SGHAT and CDR2 FQNNGV. Unmatched junction bases numbered 6, after V lost 4 bases and J lost 6 bases. The CDR3 covers 15 residues. The DNA of the CDR3 is TGTGCCAGCAGCTCCGGGACAGGGGGCTTGAAGACCCAGTACTTC. It codes for CASSSGTGGLKTQYF.

This clonotype has more than one count but fewer than ten. The V gene is TRBV12-3 or TRBV12-4, the J gene TRBJ1-2, with D possibly matching TRBD1 (6 bases). The ends were cut back, 6 bases at V and 5 bases at J, with 13 bases in the middle. The CDR3 is 13 amino acids. Written as DNA, the CDR3 is TGTGCCAGCAGCGAGGGGGAAAGATATGGCTACACCTTC. Amino acid sequence: CASSEGERYGYTF.

This clonotype was found a few times. V gene TRBV20-1 combines with J gene TRBJ2-7; 10 bases agree with TRBD2. CDR1 DFQATT and CDR2 SNEGSKA come from the germline V gene (reference sequence). V was clipped by 2 bases and J by 3 bases; unmatched bases: 7. This CDR3 region has 15 residues. CDR3: CSARKPGLASYEQYF. The CDR3 coding sequence is TGCAGTGCTAGAAAACCGGGACTAGCGAGCTACGAGCAGTACTTC.

This clonotype was counted many times. CDR3 DNA sequence: TGCAGTGCTAGCAAGGGGGAGACCCAGTACTTC. This sequence encodes CSASKGETQYF. The V and J genes are TRBV20-1 and TRBJ2-5, with TRBD1 as a possible D gene (5 bases). Germline assignment: CDR1 DFQATT and CDR2 SNEGSKA (reference sequence). The CDR3 length is 11 residues. The V and J ends lost 3 bases and 5 bases respectively, with 7 bases between them.

This chain links TRBV11-2 with TRBJ2-5; D is possibly TRBD2 (5 bases). The last part of the DNA fits TRBJ2-7 better; the J call may be wrong. Germline CDR1 and CDR2: SGHAT and FQNNGV. The CDR3 totals 13 residues. The CDR3 region is CADEAARSYEQYF. The DNA of the CDR3 is TGTGCCGACGAAGCGGCTAGGTCCTACGAGCAGTACTTC.

This clonotype has a count of ten or more. This chain uses TRBV28 with TRBJ1-1; perhaps TRBD1 as D (6 bases). Germline CDR1 is MDHEN and CDR2 is SYDVKM. V was shortened by 7 bases and J by 4 bases, with 28 bases between the two germline ends. The CDR3 spans 18 residues. CDR3 DNA sequence: TGTGCCAGCACCATGAGAGGCAAAAGGGTTAAGGGGGGCACTGAAGCTTTCTTT. This encodes CASTMRGKRVKGGTEAFF.

This clonotype was observed at least ten times. The V gene is TRBV2, the J gene TRBJ1-1; D is unresolved. The germline V and J ends were trimmed by 4 bases and 5 bases, with 8 bases remaining between them. The CDR3 covers 12 residues. CDR1 and CDR2 (germline): SNHLY, FYNNEI. The CDR3, as DNA: TGTGCCAGCAGTGGGTCAAAGACTGAAGCTTTCTTT. Protein: CASSGSKTEAFF.

The genes are TRBV2 and TRBJ2-1, with 9 bases matching TRBD2. The trim removed 6 bases at V and 8 bases at J, leaving 8 bases unmatched. Germline V lookup: CDR1 SNHLY, CDR2 FYNNEI. The CDR3 has 14 residues. The CDR3 nucleotides are TGTGCCAGCAGGCGGGCGGGAGGGCGCGATGAGCAGTTCTTC. It encodes CASRRAGGRDEQFF.

This clonotype was detected many times. This chain links TRBV27 with TRBJ1-5; D is perhaps TRBD1 (5 bases). The germline V gene encodes CDR1 MNHEY and CDR2 SMNVEV (reference sequence). There are 16 residues in the CDR3. V shed 2 bases and J shed 2 bases, with 13 bases lying between them. DNA for the CDR3: TGTGCCAGCAGTTTAGTCCCAGGGAGCGGCAATCAGCCCCAGCATTTT. Protein product: CASSLVPGSGNQPQHF.

This clonotype has a count of ten or more. The gene calls are TRBV6-9 and TRBJ2-4, with 15 nucleotides matching TRBD2. The germline V gene encodes CDR1 MNHGY and CDR2 SVAAGI. CDR3 length: 20 residues. V trimming: 3 bases; J trimming: 0 bases; junction bases outside the gene matches: 9. DNA for the CDR3: TGTGCCAGCAGTTACACGGGACTAGCGGGGGGAGTCCTAGCCAAAAACATTCAGTACTTC. Amino acids: CASSYTGLAGGVLAKNIQYF.

This clonotype has more than one count but fewer than ten. A clone one base away is much larger, so this may be a read error. The chain is built from TRBV6-5 and TRBJ1-5, with D hard to call. In germline, CDR1 is MNHEY, CDR2 SVGAGI. The CDR3 is 14 residues long. V lost 3 bases and J 5 bases, leaving 11 bases between the germline ends. In nucleotides, the CDR3 is TGTGCCAGCAGTTATTGCGGGGAAGATCAGCCCCAGCATTTT. It encodes CASSYCGEDQPQHF.

This clonotype was counted only a few times. The J gene is TRBJ2-1, the V gene TRBV12-3 or TRBV12-4; D is unresolved. This CDR3 has 12 amino acids. Trimming shortened V by 6 bases and J by 7 bases, and 10 bases separated the two germline ends. The CDR3 sequence: CASRVVGNEQFF. DNA of the CDR3: TGTGCCAGCAGGGTGGTGGGGAATGAGCAGTTCTTC.

There are many counts of this clonotype. This chain uses TRBV28 with TRBJ1-5, with D possibly TRBD1 on 5 matching bases. CDR3 length: 14 amino acids. Trimming cost V 8 bases and J 7 bases, with 18 bases left between them. Germline loops: CDR1 MDHEN, CDR2 SYDVKM. This CDR3 is CASGPGREGQPQHF. In nucleotides, the CDR3 is TGTGCCAGCGGCCCGGGCAGGGAGGGACAGCCCCAGCATTTT.

This clonotype was seen many times. The chain joins TRBV6-5 to TRBJ2-2, with 8 bases that match TRBD1. The germline V gene encodes CDR1 MNHEY and CDR2 SVGAGI. This CDR3 has 15 residues. V gave up 1 base and J gave up 6 bases; unmatched junction bases: 4. CDR3 residues: CASSYLDRVAGELFF. As DNA, the CDR3 is TGTGCCAGCAGTTACTTGGACAGGGTCGCCGGGGAGCTGTTTTTT.

This clonotype occurred many times. The J gene is TRBJ1-3, the V gene TRBV5-1, with D uncertain. CDR1 and CDR2 from the germline V gene are SGHRS and YFSETQ. V gave up 0 bases and J gave up 4 bases, with 8 bases separating them. The CDR3 is 14 residues long. DNA of the CDR3: TGCGCCAGCAGCTTGGCCCCAGGAGGAAACACCATATATTTT. It is translated as CASSLAPGGNTIYF.

This clonotype was picked up many times. J is TRBJ2-7 and V is TRBV28; 9 nucleotides align to TRBD1. The CDR3 is 15 amino acids. In germline, CDR1 is MDHEN, CDR2 SYDVKM. The ends lost 0 bases at V and 5 bases at J; junction bases unmatched: 5. Here the CDR3 reads CASSLWGQGRNEQYF. CDR3 sequence (DNA): TGTGCCAGCAGTTTATGGGGACAGGGAAGGAACGAGCAGTACTTC.

This clonotype was detected many times. The chain recombines TRBV28 with TRBJ2-7; no clear D. V was cut by 3 bases and J by 3 bases, with 3 bases left in between. Germline lookup yields CDR1 MDHEN and CDR2 SYDVKM. The CDR3 extends over 11 amino acids. The CDR3 DNA sequence: TGTGCCAGCAGTTTCAACTACGAGCAGTACTTC. This codes for CASSFNYEQYF.

On this clonotype: A much larger clone differs by one base, so this may be a read error. CDR3 protein: CAGSAYPDLPGELFF. In DNA form, the CDR3 reads TGTGCCGGCAGCGCCTACCCTGACTTGCCCGGGGAGCTGTTTTTT. The V and J genes are TRBV6-1 and TRBJ2-2; D is unresolved. Germline assignment: CDR1 MNHNS and CDR2 SASEGT. This CDR3 spans 15 amino acids.

The chain has TRBV6-2 or TRBV6-3 and TRBJ2-7; D is perhaps TRBD1 (5 bases). This CDR3 has 15 residues. Germline CDR1 reads MNHEY; CDR2 reads SVGEGT. Trimming took 4 bases from V and 5 from J, leaving 18 bases between them. CDR3 sequence (DNA): TGTGCCAGCAGTTCATTTTACAGGCGACTCGACGAGCAGTACTTC. Translated, it gives CASSSFYRRLDEQYF.

The rearrangement joins TRBV20-1 to TRBJ1-1; D uncertain. This CDR3 region has 13 residues. Germline CDR1 reads DFQATT; CDR2 reads SNEGSKA (reference sequence). Trimming took 5 bases from V and 7 from J, leaving 17 bases between them. The chain's CDR3 is CSAGARRKFEAFF. The CDR3 DNA is TGCAGTGCTGGAGCCAGACGGAAATTTGAAGCTTTCTTT.

V gene TRBV7-2 combines with J gene TRBJ2-2; 13 nucleotides align to TRBD2. Unmatched junction bases numbered 6, after V lost 6 bases and J lost 5 bases. The germline gives CDR1 SGHTA, CDR2 FQGNSA. The CDR3 is 16 residues long. The CDR3 protein is CASSRTSGRVTGELFF. CDR3 sequence (DNA): TGTGCCAGCAGTCGTACTAGCGGGAGGGTTACCGGGGAGCTGTTTTTT.

The table lists this clonotype with many counts. The chain has TRBV12-3 or TRBV12-4 and TRBJ1-1; D gene unclear. The CDR3 covers 16 residues. V was clipped by 5 bases and J by 1 base, with 17 bases between them. In DNA form, the CDR3 reads TGTGCCAGCAGTACCCGACCGGGCGCGGGGAACACTGAAGCTTTCTTT. Its protein product is CASSTRPGAGNTEAFF.